A selection of T cell receptor beta chains follows, all from one sample in a study of shared clonotypes between healthy human individuals. Method: immunoSEQ multiplex PCR; TCRdb's copy keeps in-frame clones and lacks some. The table has over 850,000 clones, 70% to 80% seen once. Sequenced: memory CD4+ T cells from PBMCs. These TCRs come from a man between 18 and 35 years old in good health. Some clones in this sample may be carry-over from other donors' samples. CDR3s leave out the opening cysteine and the closing phenylalanine or tryptophan. The order of the fields is V gene, D gene, clone size, CDR3 protein. The D gene is left open where the match is weak. Not all rows give a size; the values are once, few, many and, for expanded clones, a class.

TRBV2,NA,NA,ASTYSRDEQF
TRBV7-9,NA,NA,ASSLLDGQPQH
TRBV11-3,TRBD1,NA,ASSLVGGTGEMDF
TRBV21-1,NA,NA,ASSPTWRTSGSRSTDTQY
TRBV5-1,NA,once,ASSLGAVFDEQY
TRBV28,NA,NA,ASSLLRRGTEAF
TRBV4-1,NA,once,ASSQDSWSADTGELF
TRBV2,NA,NA,ASGVRGAGANVLA
TRBV4-1,NA,NA,ASSRTDTQY
TRBV9,NA,NA,ASSGRPQETQY
TRBV5-1,NA,NA,ASSLAPSLNTGELF
TRBV5-1,NA,once,ASSAGGGSTDTQY
TRBV7-9,NA,NA,ASSLWGALY
TRBV5-1,NA,NA,ASSLKMDTEAF
TRBV7-3,TRBD2,NA,ASSFVPGLANEQF
TRBV7-2,NA,NA,ASSLVPGPDTGELF
TRBV6-6,NA,NA,ASLQEAPNYGYT
TRBV4-3,NA,NA,ASSRGDNEQF
TRBV2,TRBD2,NA,ASSPNGLDYSTGELF
TRBV7-2,NA,NA,ASSRGATNEKLF
TRBV7-9,NA,NA,ASSLYTPGTGELF
TRBV9,NA,NA,ASSAPQGLNTEAF
TRBV28,NA,NA,ASSLMHLAEKLF
TRBV4-2,NA,NA,ASSQDSGEKLF
TRBV5-1,NA,NA,ASSLVAGNTEAF
TRBV30,TRBD1,few,AWSYVGTGDYGYT
TRBV4-3,NA,once,ASSQDVRDTGGYT
TRBV7-9,NA,NA,ASSSRVATEAF
TRBV29-1,NA,few,SVDIGANTEAF
TRBV2,TRBD2,once,ASSWTSAVNEQF
TRBV7-2,TRBD1,NA,ASSLSRGQANYGYT